The sequence of this T cell receptor (beta chain) was determined in a study of blood T cell repertoires in COVID-19. For the study at large: Spain, Italy and the United States supplied samples that represented acute and convalescent COVID-19. Sample material is recorded as cDNA or gDNA derived from T cells, B-cell-depleted T cells, or PBMCs.

The CDR3 covers 13 residues. Per germline, CDR1 MDHEN and CDR2 SYDVKM. Deletions cut 11 bases from V and 3 bases from J, with 14 bases between. TCRdb's copy holds only in-frame clones and misses some; the assay was immunoSEQ multiplex PCR. In the table there are tens of thousands of clones, 82% of which are singletons. The TCR was taken from an elderly man with active COVID-19. The sequenced sample was peripheral blood. The rearrangement uses TRBV28 and TRBJ1-5; D possibly corresponds to TRBD1 (6 bases). CDR3 DNA sequence: TGTGCCGGGGGGGCAGGGCCCAATCAGCCCCAGCATTTT. This codes for CAGGAGPNQPQHF.